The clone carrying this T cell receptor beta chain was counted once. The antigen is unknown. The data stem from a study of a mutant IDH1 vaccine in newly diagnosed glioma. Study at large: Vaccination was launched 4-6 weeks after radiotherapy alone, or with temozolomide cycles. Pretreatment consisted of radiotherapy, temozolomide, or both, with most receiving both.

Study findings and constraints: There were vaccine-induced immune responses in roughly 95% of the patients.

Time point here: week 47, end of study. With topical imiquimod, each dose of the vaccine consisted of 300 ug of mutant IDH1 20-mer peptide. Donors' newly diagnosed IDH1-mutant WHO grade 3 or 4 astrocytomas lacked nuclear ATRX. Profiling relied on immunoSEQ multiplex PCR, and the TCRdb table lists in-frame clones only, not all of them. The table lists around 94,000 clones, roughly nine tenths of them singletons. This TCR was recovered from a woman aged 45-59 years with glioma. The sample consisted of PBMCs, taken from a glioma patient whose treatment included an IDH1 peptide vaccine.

CDR3 region: CASSRGTVQETQYF. In DNA, the CDR3 is TGTGCCAGTAGTAGGGGGACGGTCCAAGAGACCCAGTACTTC. V gene TRBV19 combines with J gene TRBJ2-5; either TRBD1 or TRBD2 may fit D (5 bases each). Trimming pared 4 bases from V and 1 base from J, leaving 10 bases between. The CDR3 extends over 14 amino acids. Germline V gene sequence: CDR1 LNHDA, CDR2 SQIVND (reference sequence).